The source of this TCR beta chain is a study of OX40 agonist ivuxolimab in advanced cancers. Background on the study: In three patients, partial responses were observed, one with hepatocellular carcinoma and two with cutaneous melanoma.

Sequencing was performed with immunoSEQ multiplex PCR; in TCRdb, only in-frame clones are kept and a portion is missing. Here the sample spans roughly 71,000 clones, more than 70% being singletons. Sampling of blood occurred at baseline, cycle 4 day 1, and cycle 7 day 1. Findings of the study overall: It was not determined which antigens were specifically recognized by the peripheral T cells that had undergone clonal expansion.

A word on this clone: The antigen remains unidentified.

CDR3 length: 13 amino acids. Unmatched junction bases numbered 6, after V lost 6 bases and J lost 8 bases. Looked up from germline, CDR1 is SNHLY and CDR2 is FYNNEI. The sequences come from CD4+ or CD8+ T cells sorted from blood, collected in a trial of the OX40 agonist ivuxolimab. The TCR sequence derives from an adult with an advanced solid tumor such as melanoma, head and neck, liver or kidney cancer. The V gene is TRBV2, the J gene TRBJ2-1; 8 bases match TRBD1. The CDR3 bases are TGTGCCAGCAGCGGACAGGGAACCCATGAGCAGTTCTTC. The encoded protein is CASSGQGTHEQFF.